The next 21 T cell receptor beta chains were all read from a single sample in a study of blood T cells in healthy people across ages. The authors ran a second PCR of 7 to 11 cycles using a sample-barcoded 5' primer and a J-beta primer mix. MiXCR, run by TCRdb on the 5' RACE reads, gives a single entry per CDR3 protein. This table has about 780,000 distinct CDR3 sequences, more than 35% appearing once. What was sequenced was blood. All receptors derive from an elderly man in good health.

The rearrangement links TRBV28 to TRBJ2-1; D might be TRBD2 (5 bases). This CDR3 spans 13 amino acids. Germline CDR1 and CDR2: MDHEN and SYDVKM. Trimming shortened V by 7 bases and J by 5 bases, and 12 bases separated the two germline ends. CDR3 in amino acids: CASTGLRDNEQFF. In DNA form, the CDR3 reads TGTGCCAGCACGGGGTTGCGGGACAATGAGCAGTTCTTC. The full variable domain, with the rest looked up from reference TRBV28 and TRBJ2-1, is DVKVTQSSRYLVKRTGEKVFLECVQDMDHENMFWYRQDPGLGLRLIYFSYDVKMKEKGDIPEGYSVSREKKERFSLILESASTNQTSMYLCASTGLRDNEQFFGPGTRLTVL.

Comment on this clonotype: Sequence at one end of the junction differs from germline and may be a read error. The chain carries TRBV5-1 and TRBJ2-7, with D perhaps assigned TRBD1 or TRBD2 (5 bases each). Germline CDR1 is SGHRS and CDR2 is YFSETQ. The CDR3 runs to 14 residues. The CDR3 DNA reads as TGTGCCAGCAGCGTGAGGGGACCCACCTACGAGCAGTACTTC. It yields the protein CASSVRGPTYEQYF.

The chain is built from TRBV20-1 and TRBJ2-2, with D possibly matching TRBD2 (5 bases). The CDR3 covers 16 residues. Trimming shortened V by 0 bases and J by 4 bases, and 15 bases separated the two germline ends. In germline, CDR1 is DFQATT, CDR2 SNEGSKA (reference sequence). CDR3: CSARDIGLGGTGELFF. DNA for the CDR3: TGCAGTGCTAGAGATATAGGTCTAGGAGGCACCGGGGAGCTGTTTTTT.

Note on this clonotype: One base away lies a much larger clone, so this may be a sequencing read error. The chain is built from TRBV12-3 or TRBV12-4 and TRBJ2-7, with D unclear. Trimming stripped 8 bases from V and 7 bases from J, with 18 bases between. The CDR3 length is 13 residues. CDR3 protein: CASSSQIHNEQYF. The CDR3 region has the DNA TGTGCCAGCTCCTCCCAGATACACAATGAGCAGTACTTC.

The V call is TRBV29-1, the J call TRBJ2-7, with D perhaps assigned TRBD1 or TRBD2 (5 bases each). This CDR3 has 15 amino acids. Germline values: CDR1 SQVTM, CDR2 ANQGSEA. Trimming removed 3 bases at V and 7 bases at J, with 22 bases between. The CDR3 protein is CSVELSGADYNEQYF. CDR3 in DNA: TGCAGCGTTGAGTTAAGTGGGGCCGACTACAATGAGCAGTACTTC.

The rearrangement links TRBV7-2 to TRBJ1-2; weak D call: TRBD1 (6 bases). Germline V lookup: CDR1 SGHTA, CDR2 FQGNSA. V lost 0 bases and J 5 bases, leaving 10 bases between the germline ends. This CDR3 comprises 14 residues. The CDR3: CASSLANQGYGYTF. Here the CDR3 DNA reads TGTGCCAGCAGCTTAGCTAACCAGGGGTATGGCTACACCTTC. The variable domain in full, with the rest retrieved from reference TRBV7-2 and TRBJ1-2, is GAGVSQSPSNKVTEKGKDVELRCDPISGHTALYWYRQSLGQGLEFLIYFQGNSAPDKSGLPSDRFSAERTGGSVSTLTIQRTQQEDSAVYLCASSLANQGYGYTFGSGTRLTVV.

This clonotype was observed a few times. The chain carries TRBV24-1 and TRBJ2-3; 7 nucleotides match TRBD2. The V gene end was trimmed by 0 bases and the J gene end by 2 bases; junction bases not matched to a gene: 4. Germline V lookup: CDR1 KGHDR, CDR2 SFDVKD. The length of the CDR3 is 16 residues. This chain's CDR3 is CATSDLASGNTDTQYF. The CDR3 coding sequence is TGTGCCACCAGTGATTTGGCTAGCGGAAACACAGATACGCAGTATTTT.

The V call is TRBV5-1, the J call TRBJ2-3, with 8 bases aligning to TRBD2. The germline gives CDR1 SGHRS, CDR2 YFSETQ. The CDR3 has 16 residues. Unmatched junction bases numbered 10, after V lost 4 bases and J lost 3 bases. The CDR3 DNA follows: TGCGCCAGCAGCCGTAATAGCGGGGAACGTACAGATACGCAGTATTTT. It translates to CASSRNSGERTDTQYF.

The chain uses TRBV6-2 or TRBV6-3 and TRBJ2-7, with 8 nucleotides matching TRBD1. V lost 7 bases to trimming and J lost 4 bases; unmatched junction nucleotides: 9. Germline V gene data show CDR1 as MNHEY and CDR2 as SVGEGT. This CDR3 spans 14 amino acids. CDR3 sequence (DNA): TGTGCCAGCACCACCGGACAGGGAGATTACGAGCAGTACTTC. It is translated as CASTTGQGDYEQYF.

The chain recombines TRBV30 with TRBJ2-7; D not certain. V lost 0 bases and J 0 bases, leaving 9 bases between the germline ends. This CDR3 comprises 14 residues. Germline V lookup: CDR1 GTSNPN, CDR2 SVGIG (reference sequence). CDR3 bases: TGTGCCTGGAGTGTGCCAGGCAGCTCCTACGAGCAGTACTTC. Its translation is CAWSVPGSSYEQYF.

In its sample, this clonotype was seen many times. V is TRBV9 and J is TRBJ2-5, with D unclear. V was pared by 4 bases and J by 5 bases, with 18 bases between. Germline V gene sequence: CDR1 SGDLS, CDR2 YYNGEE. The CDR3 extends over 15 amino acids. CDR3 amino acids: CASSPRQGLQETQYF. The DNA of the CDR3 is TGTGCCAGCAGCCCTCGGCAAGGCTTGCAGGAGACCCAGTACTTC.

This sequence joins TRBV20-1 and TRBJ1-2; TRBD1 might be the D (6 bases). V lost 0 bases and J 4 bases, leaving 12 bases between the germline ends. The germline gives CDR1 DFQATT, CDR2 SNEGSKA (reference sequence). This CDR3 region has 14 residues. The CDR3 DNA reads TGCAGTGCTAGAGATGGTAGGACAGTCTATGGCTACACCTTC. This codes for CSARDGRTVYGYTF.

This clonotype was counted a few times. The chain employs TRBV7-2 and TRBJ1-6; maybe TRBD1 (6 bases). Trimming removed 6 bases from V and 7 bases from J, with 10 bases in between. Looked up from germline, CDR1 is SGHTA and CDR2 is FQGNSA. This CDR3 region has 13 residues. As DNA, the CDR3 is TGTGCCAGCAGGTGGACAGTGAATTCACCCCTCCACTTT. Amino acids: CASRWTVNSPLHF. Together with reference TRBV7-2 and TRBJ1-6, the CDR3 gives the full variable domain: GAGVSQSPSNKVTEKGKDVELRCDPISGHTALYWYRQSLGQGLEFLIYFQGNSAPDKSGLPSDRFSAERTGGSVSTLTIQRTQQEDSAVYLCASRWTVNSPLHFGNGTRLTVT.

V and J are TRBV28 and TRBJ2-3; D tentatively fits TRBD1 or TRBD2 (5 bases each). V lost 6 bases and J 5 bases, leaving 18 bases between the germline ends. CDR1 is MDHEN, CDR2 SYDVKM, per germline. The CDR3 spans 15 residues. DNA for the CDR3: TGTGCCAGCAGCCACCCGGGACGGGGAGAAGATACGCAGTATTTT. Residues: CASSHPGRGEDTQYF. Full variable domain (remainder filled in from reference TRBV28 and TRBJ2-3): DVKVTQSSRYLVKRTGEKVFLECVQDMDHENMFWYRQDPGLGLRLIYFSYDVKMKEKGDIPEGYSVSREKKERFSLILESASTNQTSMYLCASSHPGRGEDTQYFGPGTRLTVL.

With respect to this clonotype: This may come from a read error, since a much larger clone is one base off. This chain links TRBV11-3 with TRBJ2-5, with a tentative D call TRBD2 (5 bases). The V end lost 7 bases, the J end lost 11 bases, and 17 bases lay between the germline ends. Germline assignment: CDR1 SGHNT and CDR2 YENEEA. This CDR3 is 12 amino acids long. CDR3 nucleotide sequence: TGTGCCAGCAACCTAGATTACGGGGAGCAGTACTTC. Protein: CASNLDYGEQYF. The full variable domain, completed using reference TRBV11-3 and TRBJ2-5, is EAGVVQSPRYKIIEKKQPVAFWCNPISGHNTLYWYLQNLGQGPELLIRYENEEAVDDSQLPKDRFSAERLKGVDSTLKIQPAELGDSAVYLCASNLDYGEQYFGPGTRLLVL.

This clonotype was observed many times. The gene calls are TRBV27 and TRBJ2-7; 7 nucleotides line up with TRBD1. Germline V gene sequence: CDR1 MNHEY, CDR2 SMNVEV (reference sequence). The CDR3 runs to 14 residues. The junction had 7 bases not matched to a gene; V was cut back by 3 bases and J by 5 bases. CDR3 bases: TGTGCCAGCAGTTTTTCAGGACAGGTCCACGAGCAGTACTTC. Its translation: CASSFSGQVHEQYF.

The chain is built from TRBV5-1 and TRBJ1-6; D is ambiguous. CDR1 is SGHRS and CDR2 is YFSETQ in the germline V gene. V was trimmed by 4 bases and J by 8 bases, leaving 19 bases between them. The CDR3 runs to 16 residues. The CDR3 here is CASSLTGNVRDSPLHF. Here the CDR3 DNA reads TGCGCCAGCAGCCTAACGGGTAATGTGCGAGATTCACCCCTCCACTTT.

V gene TRBV11-2 combines with J gene TRBJ2-7; tentative D call: TRBD1 (6 bases). The CDR3 is 14 residues long. V was cut by 5 bases and J by 5 bases, with 16 bases left in between. Germline V lookup: CDR1 SGHAT, CDR2 FQNNGV. CDR3 region: CASSPPGTTHEQYF. As DNA, the CDR3 is TGTGCCAGCAGCCCCCCCGGGACAACCCACGAGCAGTACTTC. The whole variable domain, remainder taken from reference TRBV11-2 and TRBJ2-7, is EAGVAQSPRYKIIEKRQSVAFWCNPISGHATLYWYQQILGQGPKLLIQFQNNGVVDDSQLPKDRFSAERLKGVDSTLKIQPAKLEDSAVYLCASSPPGTTHEQYFGPGTRLTVT.

The chain links TRBV6-5 to TRBJ1-1, with 11 bases fitting TRBD1. Unmatched junction bases numbered 4, after V lost 5 bases and J lost 2 bases. Germline values: CDR1 MNHEY, CDR2 SVGAGI. This CDR3 spans 15 amino acids. The CDR3: CASSTGTGGNTEAFF. CDR3 DNA sequence: TGTGCCAGCAGTACCGGGACAGGGGGTAACACTGAAGCTTTCTTT.

V is TRBV2 and J is TRBJ2-7; D not certain. V lost 6 bases to trimming and J lost 0 bases, with 12 bases between them. The germline V gene has CDR1 SNHLY and CDR2 FYNNEI. The CDR3 is 14 residues long. The CDR3 spells CASRETRTSYEQYF. In DNA, the CDR3 is TGTGCCAGCAGAGAGACACGGACCTCCTACGAGCAGTACTTC.

The V gene is TRBV20-1, the J gene TRBJ1-1; 9 bases align to TRBD1. The CDR3 extends over 15 amino acids. Germline CDR1 DFQATT, CDR2 SNEGSKA (reference sequence). Trimming took 3 bases from V and 1 from J; bases not matched to a gene: 6. As DNA, the CDR3 is TGCAGTGCTAGCACAGGGGGCTTTGGGAACACTGAAGCTTTCTTT. The encoded protein is CSASTGGFGNTEAFF.